The following is a TCR beta chain sequence with its context. This CDR3 region has 15 residues. J was trimmed by 5 bases and V by 2 bases; bases with no gene match: 0. CDR1 is ENHRY, CDR2 SYGVKD, per germline. The data are from a study of cytomegalovirus exposure and HLA in healthy donors. This PCR relied on a set of 60 Vbeta primers and 13 Jbeta primers. Using immunoSEQ multiplex PCR, the repertoire was profiled, and TCRdb retains in-frame clones only, with some absent. The sample has 110,000 or so clones; roughly 82% are singletons. Donors counted as nominally healthy when sampled, yet unrecorded immune exposures were likely.

The TCR originated in a man between 18 and 29 years old in good health and CMV-seropositive. Sequencing used PBMCs. V gene TRBV10-3 combines with J gene TRBJ2-2; TRBD2 agrees at 12 bases. CDR3 bases: TGTGCCATCAGTGAGGGGACTAGCGGGACCGGGGAGCTGTTTTTT. It translates to CAISEGTSGTGELFF.